This T cell receptor (beta chain) was obtained from a study of long-term antiretroviral therapy in people with HIV. Study-level points and caveats: Transplant donor controls retained higher diversity, though diversity increased after ART.

The CDR3 is made up of 18 amino acids. The germline gives CDR1 MDHEN, CDR2 SYDVKM. V was clipped by 6 bases and J by 9 bases, with 27 bases between them. Every participant with HIV received treatment in the United States. This was the immunoSEQ v3.0 assay at survey level. Assay used: immunoSEQ multiplex PCR; TCRdb lists only in-frame clones, some missing. The data hold 30,000 to 35,000 clones, with about four fifths observed a single time. Comments on this clone: Its antigen is not known.

This sample comprised unsorted PBMCs, obtained 3 years after starting antiretroviral therapy. The chain carries TRBV28 and TRBJ1-6, with a tentative D call TRBD1 (6 bases). The sequence came from a man in his fifties or sixties with HIV. CDR3 amino acids: CASSQNPSRGGFISPLHF. The CDR3 nucleotides are TGTGCCAGCAGCCAAAACCCTTCCAGGGGAGGGTTTATTTCACCCCTCCACTTT.